This T cell receptor (beta chain) was captured by sequencing in a study of blood T cell repertoires in COVID-19 (dated by TCRdb to the early 2020s). With regard to the full study: Samples covering the acute and convalescent phases of COVID-19 were provided by collaborators in the United States, Italy and Spain. The prospective study material was composed of cDNA or gDNA derived from T cells, B-cell-depleted T cells, or PBMCs. Deeply sampled blood TCRbeta repertoires from subjects exposed to, actively infected with, or recovered from COVID-19 were included in the dataset. The repertoires were released in a freely available public database intended as a resource for research on the immune response to SARS-CoV-2. The samples were drawn from two sources: the first 160 participants of the ongoing ImmuneRACE study, and approximately 1,300 subjects contributed by 6 global collaborators. The sample metadata nearly always contained a de-identified subject ID, COVID-19 status, age in years and sex. Where HLA class I and class II types were available, the types were taken from metadata supplied by the sample provider, not from assay-based typing. The full study reports these points: The quantity of clinical and demographic metadata differed by source and by participant and was supplied without curation.

To note about this clone: Its cognate antigen has yet to be identified. Base qualities were left out, and no much larger clone turns up one base away.

Collaborating institutions collected whole blood in K2EDTA tubes following their own protocols. For TCRbeta analysis, collaborators shipped samples in one of three forms: frozen whole blood, isolated PBMCs, or DNA extracted from either of those sample types. TCRbeta CDR3 regions were amplified from genomic DNA using the immunoSEQ Assay, a bias-controlled multiplex PCR. Regarding the original processing steps: The number of nucleated cells in each sample was estimated by amplification of reference gene primers within the assay. Sequence reads were collapsed and filtered to measure the absolute abundance of every unique TCRbeta CDR3 rearrangement. Productive Simpson clonality was computed per sample as the square root of Simpson's diversity index over productive rearrangements. What TCRdb holds here is the immuneACCESS table cut down to in-frame rearrangements. Part of the clones is not present; checked against another copy, under half of the missing clones reflect an unresolved V gene, and the others are unexplained. Clone size and the V and J calls come from that table; the DNA yielded D and trimming. This sample holds approximately 59,000 clones; roughly 77% were observed only once. The ten top clones hold around 16% of the sample.

As encoded in the germline V gene, CDR1 is LGHNA while CDR2 is YSLEER. Here V drops 2 bases and J drops 4 bases, and the junction holds 4 bases not matched to any gene. There are 15 amino acids in the CDR3, from cysteine to phenylalanine inclusive. The CDR3 DNA has 45 bases and is translated from base 1. The chain links TRBV4-3 with TRBJ2-5; TRBD1 aligns with 10 central bases. Material for sequencing was peripheral blood. The sequence derives from an elderly man with acute or convalescent COVID-19. For the CDR3, the sequence is CASSQIWTGGETQYF. The DNA reads TGCGCCAGCAGCCAAATCTGGACAGGGGGAGAGACCCAGTACTTC.